The clone carrying this TCR beta chain appeared a single time. The target antigen is unknown. At one end, the junction sequence differs from germline, possibly due to a read error. The data are from a study of cytomegalovirus exposure and HLA in healthy donors. Overall study findings and caveats: In a later analysis, across HLA loci, associated TCR counts were highest for DRB1, lowest for HLA-C. Analyses of presence and absence presupposed an approximately uniform sequencing depth across donors.

The CDR3 loop spans 15 amino acids. CDR1 and CDR2 (germline): WSHSY, SAAADI. Use of 60 Vbeta and 13 Jbeta primers characterized the PCR. Profiled with immunoSEQ multiplex PCR; TCRdb holds only in-frame clones, not every one. The sample carries roughly 52,000 clones, around three fifths recorded once. Unrecorded for this donor was the CMV serostatus. The sequence was collected from a human donor in good health. The sample consisted of PBMCs. The V and J genes are TRBV10-2 and TRBJ2-7; TRBD2 agrees at 7 bases. In DNA, the CDR3 is TGCGCCAGCGGTGAGTCTTGGGGGGGCTCCTACGAGCAGTACTTC. It codes for CASGESWGGSYEQYF.